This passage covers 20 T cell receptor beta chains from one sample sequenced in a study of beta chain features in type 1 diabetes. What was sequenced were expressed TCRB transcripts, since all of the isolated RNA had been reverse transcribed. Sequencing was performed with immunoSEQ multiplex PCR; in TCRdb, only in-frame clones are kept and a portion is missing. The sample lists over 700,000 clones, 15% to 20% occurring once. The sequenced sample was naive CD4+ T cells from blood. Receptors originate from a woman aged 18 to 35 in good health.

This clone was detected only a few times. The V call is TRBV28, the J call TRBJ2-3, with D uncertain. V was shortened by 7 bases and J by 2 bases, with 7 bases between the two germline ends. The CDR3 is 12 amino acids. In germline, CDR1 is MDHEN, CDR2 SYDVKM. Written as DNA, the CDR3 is TGTGCCAGCATCGGATACACAGATACGCAGTATTTT. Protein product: CASIGYTDTQYF.

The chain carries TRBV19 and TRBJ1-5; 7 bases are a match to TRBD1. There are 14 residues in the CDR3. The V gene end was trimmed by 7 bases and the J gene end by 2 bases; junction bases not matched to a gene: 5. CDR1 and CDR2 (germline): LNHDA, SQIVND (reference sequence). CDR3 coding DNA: TGTGCCAGTACACGGCAGGGGGGCAATCAGCCCCAGCATTTT. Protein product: CASTRQGGNQPQHF.

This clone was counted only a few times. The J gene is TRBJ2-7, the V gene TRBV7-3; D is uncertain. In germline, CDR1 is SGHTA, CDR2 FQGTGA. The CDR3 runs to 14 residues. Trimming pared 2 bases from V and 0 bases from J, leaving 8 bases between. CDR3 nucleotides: TGTGCCAGCAGCTTAGTCGACTTCTCCTACGAGCAGTACTTC. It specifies CASSLVDFSYEQYF.

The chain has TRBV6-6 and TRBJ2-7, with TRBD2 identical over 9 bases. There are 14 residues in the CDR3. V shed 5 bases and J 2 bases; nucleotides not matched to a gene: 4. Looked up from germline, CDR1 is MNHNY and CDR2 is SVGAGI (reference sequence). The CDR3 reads CASSSSGRPYEQYF. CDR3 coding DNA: TGTGCCAGCAGTAGTAGCGGGAGACCCTACGAGCAGTACTTC.

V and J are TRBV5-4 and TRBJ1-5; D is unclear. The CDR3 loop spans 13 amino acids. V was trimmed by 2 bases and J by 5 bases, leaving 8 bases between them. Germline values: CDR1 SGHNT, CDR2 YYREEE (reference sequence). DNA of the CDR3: TGTGCCAGCAGCTTAGGTATCGATCAGCCCCAGCATTTT. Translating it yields CASSLGIDQPQHF.

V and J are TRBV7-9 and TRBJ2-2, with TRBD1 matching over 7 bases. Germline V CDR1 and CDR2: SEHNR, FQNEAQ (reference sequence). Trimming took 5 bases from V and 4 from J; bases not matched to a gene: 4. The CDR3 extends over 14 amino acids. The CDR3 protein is CASSNDRATGELFF. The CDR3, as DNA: TGTGCCAGCAGCAACGACAGGGCCACCGGGGAGCTGTTTTTT. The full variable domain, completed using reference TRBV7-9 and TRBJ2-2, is DTGVSQNPRHKITKRGQNVTFRCDPISEHNRLYWYRQTLGQGPEFLTYFQNEAQLEKSRLLSDRFSAERPKGSFSTLEIQRTEQGDSAMYLCASSNDRATGELFFGEGSRLTVL.

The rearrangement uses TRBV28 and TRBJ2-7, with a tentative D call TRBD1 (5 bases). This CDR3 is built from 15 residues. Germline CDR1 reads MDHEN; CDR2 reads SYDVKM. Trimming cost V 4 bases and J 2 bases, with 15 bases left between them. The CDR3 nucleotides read TGTGCCAGCAGTTCTGGGGCCTTATCAACCTACGAGCAGTACTTC. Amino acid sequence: CASSSGALSTYEQYF.

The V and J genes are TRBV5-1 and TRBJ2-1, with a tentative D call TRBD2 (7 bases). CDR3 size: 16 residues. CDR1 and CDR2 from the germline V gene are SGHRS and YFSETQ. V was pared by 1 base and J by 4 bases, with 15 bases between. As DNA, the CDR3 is TGCGCCAGCAGCTTGCCACGGGGGGACACTTACAATGAGCAGTTCTTC. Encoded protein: CASSLPRGDTYNEQFF. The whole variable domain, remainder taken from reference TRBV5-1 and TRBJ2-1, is KAGVTQTPRYLIKTRGQQVTLSCSPISGHRSVSWYQQTPGQGLQFLFEYFSETQRNKGNFPGRFSGRQFSNSRSEMNVSTLELGDSALYLCASSLPRGDTYNEQFFGPGTRLTVL.

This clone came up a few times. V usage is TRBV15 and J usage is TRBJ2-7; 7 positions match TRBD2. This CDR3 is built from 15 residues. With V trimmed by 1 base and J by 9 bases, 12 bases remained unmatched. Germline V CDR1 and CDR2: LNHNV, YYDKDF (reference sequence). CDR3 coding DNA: TGTGCCACCAGCAGAGTCCGGACTAGAAGACTTTGGCAGTACTTC. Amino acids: CATSRVRTRRLWQYF.

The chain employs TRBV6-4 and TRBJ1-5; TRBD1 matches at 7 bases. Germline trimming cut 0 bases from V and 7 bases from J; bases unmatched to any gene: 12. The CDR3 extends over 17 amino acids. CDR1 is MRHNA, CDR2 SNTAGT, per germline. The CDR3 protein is CASSDSALARGDQPQHF. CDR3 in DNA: TGTGCCAGCAGTGACTCGGCGTTGGCCAGGGGGGACCAGCCCCAGCATTTT.

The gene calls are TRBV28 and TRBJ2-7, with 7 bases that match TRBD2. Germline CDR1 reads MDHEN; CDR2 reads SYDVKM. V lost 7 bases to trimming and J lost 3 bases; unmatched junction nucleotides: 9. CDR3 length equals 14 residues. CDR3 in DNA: TGTGCCAGCAAAAATCCAGCGGGACTCTACGAGCAGTACTTC. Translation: CASKNPAGLYEQYF.

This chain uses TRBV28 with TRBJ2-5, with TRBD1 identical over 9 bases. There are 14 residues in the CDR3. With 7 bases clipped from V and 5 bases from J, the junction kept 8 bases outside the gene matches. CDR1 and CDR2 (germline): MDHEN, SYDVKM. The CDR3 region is CASNRGPSLETQYF. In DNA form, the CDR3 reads TGTGCCAGCAACAGGGGGCCCAGTCTGGAGACCCAGTACTTC. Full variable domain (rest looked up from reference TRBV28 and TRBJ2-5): DVKVTQSSRYLVKRTGEKVFLECVQDMDHENMFWYRQDPGLGLRLIYFSYDVKMKEKGDIPEGYSVSREKKERFSLILESASTNQTSMYLCASNRGPSLETQYFGPGTRLLVL.

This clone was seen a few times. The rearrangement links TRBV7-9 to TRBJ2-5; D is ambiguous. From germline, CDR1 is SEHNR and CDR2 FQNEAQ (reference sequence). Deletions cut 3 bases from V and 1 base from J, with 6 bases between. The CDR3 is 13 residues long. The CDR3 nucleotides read TGTGCCAGCAGCTTGAACAGCCAAGAGACCCAGTACTTC. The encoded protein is CASSLNSQETQYF.

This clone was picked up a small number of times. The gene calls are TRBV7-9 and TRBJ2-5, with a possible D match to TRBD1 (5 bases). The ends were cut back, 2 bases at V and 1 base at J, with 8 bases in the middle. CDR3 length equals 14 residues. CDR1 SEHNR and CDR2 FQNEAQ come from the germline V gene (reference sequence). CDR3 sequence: CASSLQGSQETQYF. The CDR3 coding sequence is TGTGCCAGCAGCTTACAGGGTTCCCAAGAGACCCAGTACTTC.

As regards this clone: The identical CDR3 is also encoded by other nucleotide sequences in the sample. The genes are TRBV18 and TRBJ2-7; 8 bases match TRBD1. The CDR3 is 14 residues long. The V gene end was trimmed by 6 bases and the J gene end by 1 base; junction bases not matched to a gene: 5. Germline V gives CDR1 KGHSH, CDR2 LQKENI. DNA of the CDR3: TGTGCCAGCTCGTCCGACAGGGGTTCCTACGAGCAGTACTTC. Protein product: CASSSDRGSYEQYF.

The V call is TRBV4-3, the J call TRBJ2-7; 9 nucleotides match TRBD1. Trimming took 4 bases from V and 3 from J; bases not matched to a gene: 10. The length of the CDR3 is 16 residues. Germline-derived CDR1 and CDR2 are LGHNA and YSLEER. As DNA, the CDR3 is TGCGCCAGCAGCCGAACCCCTCCGGGACAGGGCTACGAGCAGTACTTC. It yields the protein CASSRTPPGQGYEQYF.

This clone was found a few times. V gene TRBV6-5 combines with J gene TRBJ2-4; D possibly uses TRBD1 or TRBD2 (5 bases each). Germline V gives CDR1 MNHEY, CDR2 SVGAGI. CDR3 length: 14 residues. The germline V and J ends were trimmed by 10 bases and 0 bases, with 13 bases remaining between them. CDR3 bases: TGTGCCACCGGGACGAGTCTAGCCAAAAACATTCAGTACTTC. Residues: CATGTSLAKNIQYF.

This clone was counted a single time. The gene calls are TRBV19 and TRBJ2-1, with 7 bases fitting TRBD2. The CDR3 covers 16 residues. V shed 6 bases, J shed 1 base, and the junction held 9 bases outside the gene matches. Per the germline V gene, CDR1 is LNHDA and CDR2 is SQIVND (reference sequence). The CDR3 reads CASSLTSPMSYNEQFF. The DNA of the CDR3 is TGTGCCAGTAGCCTGACTAGCCCGATGTCCTACAATGAGCAGTTCTTC. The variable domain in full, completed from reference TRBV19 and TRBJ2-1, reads DGGITQSPKYLFRKEGQNVTLSCEQNLNHDAMYWYRQDPGQGLRLIYYSQIVNDFQKGDIAEGYSVSREKKESFPLTVTSAQKNPTAFYLCASSLTSPMSYNEQFFGPGTRLTVL.

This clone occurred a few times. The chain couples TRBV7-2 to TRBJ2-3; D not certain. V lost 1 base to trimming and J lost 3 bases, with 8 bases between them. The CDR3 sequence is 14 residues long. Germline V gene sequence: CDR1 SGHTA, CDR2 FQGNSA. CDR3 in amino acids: CASSLVWQTDTQYF. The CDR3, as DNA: TGTGCCAGCAGCTTAGTGTGGCAGACAGATACGCAGTATTTT.

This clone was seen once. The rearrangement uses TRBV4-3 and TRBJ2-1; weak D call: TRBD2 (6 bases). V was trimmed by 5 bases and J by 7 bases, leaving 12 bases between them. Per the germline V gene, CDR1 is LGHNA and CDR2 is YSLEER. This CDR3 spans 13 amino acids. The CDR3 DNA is TGCGCCAGCAGCTTGGACCTAGCGAATGAGCAGTTCTTC. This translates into CASSLDLANEQFF.